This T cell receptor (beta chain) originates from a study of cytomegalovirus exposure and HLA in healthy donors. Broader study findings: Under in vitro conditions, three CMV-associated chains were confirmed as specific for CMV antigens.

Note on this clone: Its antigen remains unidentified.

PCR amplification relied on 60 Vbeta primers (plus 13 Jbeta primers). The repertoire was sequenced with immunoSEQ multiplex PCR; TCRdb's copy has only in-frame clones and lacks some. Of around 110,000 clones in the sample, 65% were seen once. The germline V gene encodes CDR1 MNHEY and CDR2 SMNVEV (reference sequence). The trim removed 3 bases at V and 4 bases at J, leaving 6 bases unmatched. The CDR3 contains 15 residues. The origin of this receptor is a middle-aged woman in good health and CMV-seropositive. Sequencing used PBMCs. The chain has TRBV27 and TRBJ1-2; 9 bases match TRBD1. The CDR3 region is CASSFSGTGIYGYTF. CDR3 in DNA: TGTGCCAGCAGTTTCTCCGGGACAGGGATCTATGGCTACACCTTC.